These T cell receptor beta chains were read from a single sample in a study of cytomegalovirus exposure and HLA in healthy donors. Using immunoSEQ multiplex PCR, the repertoire was profiled, and TCRdb retains in-frame clones only, with some absent. The sample lists about 93,000 clones, over 65% occurring once. The specimen was PBMCs. The receptors originated from a man in his fifties in good health and CMV-seronegative. Each CDR3 is given with its conserved first and last residue. D genes are given only for firm matches. Where a row states a size, it is once, few, many or the class of an expanded clone; other rows omit it.

D gene: .; J gene: TRBJ1-2; V gene: TRBV6-6; clone size: .; CDR3 DNA: TGTGCCATCAGTGGTCGAAGGGGTGACTATGGCTACACCTTC; CDR3 protein: CAISGRRGDYGYTF
D gene: TRBD1; J gene: TRBJ2-7; V gene: TRBV7-9; clone size: .; CDR3 DNA: TGTGCCAGCAGCGGTTCCGGGACAGCCCCATACGAGCAGTACTTC; CDR3 protein: CASSGSGTAPYEQYF
D gene: .; J gene: TRBJ2-2; V gene: TRBV7-8; clone size: .; CDR3 DNA: TGTGCCAGCAGCTTAGAAGCGGCAGGGAACACCGGGGAGCTGTTTTTT; CDR3 protein: CASSLEAAGNTGELFF
D gene: TRBD1; J gene: TRBJ2-1; V gene: TRBV10-3; clone size: .; CDR3 DNA: TGTGCCATCAGTGGGACGACAGGGGGCGAACTCTACAATGAGCAGTTCTTC; CDR3 protein: CAISGTTGGELYNEQFF
D gene: .; J gene: TRBJ1-1; V gene: TRBV2; clone size: few; CDR3 DNA: TGTGCCAGCAGGCGACAGGTTAACACTGAAGCTTTCTTT; CDR3 protein: CASRRQVNTEAFF
D gene: TRBD1; J gene: TRBJ2-5; V gene: TRBV6-6; clone size: .; CDR3 DNA: TGTGCCAGCAGTTACTCCGGACAGGGGGACGGGGAGACCCAGTACTTC; CDR3 protein: CASSYSGQGDGETQYF
D gene: TRBD2; J gene: TRBJ2-7; V gene: TRBV28; clone size: .; CDR3 DNA: TGTGCCAGCAGTTTTTCATCGGGACTAGCACAGCAGTACTTC; CDR3 protein: CASSFSSGLAQQYF
D gene: TRBD2; J gene: TRBJ2-7; V gene: TRBV11-2; clone size: .; CDR3 DNA: TGTGCCAGCAGCTTAGATCGGGGAGGGCCCCAGCAGTACTTC; CDR3 protein: CASSLDRGGPQQYF
D gene: TRBD1; J gene: TRBJ1-5; V gene: TRBV28; clone size: .; CDR3 DNA: TGTGCCAGCAGTTTATACCGAGGGACAGGGGGAGGCAATCAGCCCCAGCATTTT; CDR3 protein: CASSLYRGTGGGNQPQHF
D gene: .; J gene: TRBJ2-6; V gene: TRBV19; clone size: .; CDR3 DNA: TGTGCCAGTAGTATAATCGGGGTCGGATACTCTGGGGCCAACGTCCTGACTTTC; CDR3 protein: CASSIIGVGYSGANVLTF
D gene: .; J gene: TRBJ2-7; V gene: TRBV4-1; clone size: few; CDR3 DNA: TGCGCCAGCAGCCACCTGGACAGAATGGACTACGAGCAGTACTTC; CDR3 protein: CASSHLDRMDYEQYF
D gene: .; J gene: TRBJ2-5; V gene: TRBV7-6; clone size: .; CDR3 DNA: TGTGCCAGCAGCCCCGGACAGCAAGAGACCCAGTACTTC; CDR3 protein: CASSPGQQETQYF
D gene: TRBD1; J gene: TRBJ2-7; V gene: TRBV19; clone size: once; CDR3 DNA: TGTGCCAGTAGTATAGTCGGGCCAGGGGGCCTCCAGTACTTC; CDR3 protein: CASSIVGPGGLQYF
D gene: .; J gene: TRBJ1-1; V gene: TRBV10-3; clone size: few; CDR3 DNA: TGTGCCACCCTGGACATATTGAACACTGAAGCTTTCTTT; CDR3 protein: CATLDILNTEAFF
D gene: .; J gene: TRBJ2-5; V gene: TRBV4-2; clone size: .; CDR3 DNA: TGTGCCAGCAGCCAAGTGGGGGGAGAGACCCAGTACTTC; CDR3 protein: CASSQVGGETQYF
D gene: TRBD1; J gene: TRBJ2-7; V gene: TRBV18; clone size: .; CDR3 DNA: TGTGCCAGCTCACCAAGGCAGGGGGTCGGGGAGCAGTACTTC; CDR3 protein: CASSPRQGVGEQYF
D gene: .; J gene: TRBJ2-1; V gene: TRBV7-2; clone size: .; CDR3 DNA: TGTGCCACAACCAGGGGTTCGGGTGAGCAGTTCTTC; CDR3 protein: CATTRGSGEQFF
D gene: .; J gene: TRBJ2-3; V gene: TRBV10-3; clone size: .; CDR3 DNA: TGTGCCATCAGTACTACGAGTACGCAGTATTTT; CDR3 protein: CAISTTSTQYF
D gene: TRBD1; J gene: TRBJ1-2; V gene: TRBV5-1; clone size: .; CDR3 DNA: TGCGCCAGCAGCTTTCAGGGGGCCGACTATGGCTACACCTTC; CDR3 protein: CASSFQGADYGYTF
D gene: .; J gene: TRBJ1-3; V gene: TRBV9; clone size: .; CDR3 DNA: TGTGCCAGCAGCCTAGAGCCGGGTATCTCTGGAAACACCATATATTTT; CDR3 protein: CASSLEPGISGNTIYF
D gene: TRBD1; J gene: TRBJ2-3; V gene: TRBV5-5; clone size: .; CDR3 DNA: TGTGCCAGCAGCATAGGACAGGGGACAGATACGCAGTATTTT; CDR3 protein: CASSIGQGTDTQYF
D gene: TRBD1; J gene: TRBJ1-4; V gene: TRBV28; clone size: .; CDR3 DNA: TGTGCCAGCAGTTCAACAGGGGAGGAAAAACTGTTTTTT; CDR3 protein: CASSSTGEEKLFF
D gene: TRBD1; J gene: TRBJ2-5; V gene: TRBV29-1; clone size: .; CDR3 DNA: TGCAGCGCGAGACAGGGGGGTGTGTACCAAGAGACCCAGTACTTC; CDR3 protein: CSARQGGVYQETQYF
D gene: TRBD1; J gene: TRBJ1-1; V gene: TRBV6-4; clone size: few; CDR3 DNA: TGTGCCAGCAGTCTGGACAGGAGCACTGAAGCTTTCTTT; CDR3 protein: CASSLDRSTEAFF
D gene: TRBD2; J gene: TRBJ2-1; V gene: TRBV7-2; clone size: many; CDR3 DNA: TGTGCCAGCAGCTTACGGCCCCTAGCGGGAGTCTACAATGAGCAGTTCTTC; CDR3 protein: CASSLRPLAGVYNEQFF
D gene: TRBD1; J gene: TRBJ2-7; V gene: TRBV9; clone size: .; CDR3 DNA: TGTGCCAGCAGCGTCCAGCCAGGGGGATACGAGCAGTACTTC; CDR3 protein: CASSVQPGGYEQYF
D gene: .; J gene: TRBJ2-3; V gene: TRBV2; clone size: .; CDR3 DNA: TGTGCCAGCAGTGTCTCTAATCCAGGGGAAGGTACGCAGTATTTT; CDR3 protein: CASSVSNPGEGTQYF
D gene: .; J gene: TRBJ2-1; V gene: TRBV4-2; clone size: .; CDR3 DNA: TGTGCCAGCAGCCATACAGATAGGAATGAGCAGTTCTTC; CDR3 protein: CASSHTDRNEQFF
D gene: TRBD1; J gene: TRBJ2-6; V gene: TRBV7-7; clone size: .; CDR3 DNA: TGTGCTAGCAGCCCCGGACAGGGGGCAAGTGGGGCCAACGTCCTGACTTTC; CDR3 protein: CASSPGQGASGANVLTF
D gene: TRBD2; J gene: TRBJ2-7; V gene: TRBV5-3; clone size: .; CDR3 DNA: TGTGCCAGAAGCCCAGCGGGGGCTGCCTACGAGCAGTACTTC; CDR3 protein: CARSPAGAAYEQYF
D gene: .; J gene: TRBJ2-3; V gene: TRBV2; clone size: .; CDR3 DNA: TGTGCCAGCAGTACGGACACCGCAGATACGCAGTATTTT; CDR3 protein: CASSTDTADTQYF
D gene: TRBD2; J gene: TRBJ2-1; V gene: TRBV7-2; clone size: .; CDR3 DNA: TGTGCCAGCAGCGGAAGGGGACTAGCGGGAGGATACAATGAGCAGTTCTTC; CDR3 protein: CASSGRGLAGGYNEQFF
D gene: TRBD2; J gene: TRBJ2-7; V gene: TRBV7-6; clone size: .; CDR3 DNA: TGTGCCAGCAGCTTAGGTTCCCCTAGCGGCATCACCTACGAGCAGTACTTC; CDR3 protein: CASSLGSPSGITYEQYF
D gene: .; J gene: TRBJ2-7; V gene: TRBV19; clone size: once; CDR3 DNA: TGTGCCAGTAGCACGGACAGCCAGAGCTCCTACGAGCAGTACTTC; CDR3 protein: CASSTDSQSSYEQYF
D gene: .; J gene: TRBJ1-1; V gene: TRBV28; clone size: .; CDR3 DNA: TGTGCCAGCGTGGGGCCAGTGAACACTGAAGCTTTCTTT; CDR3 protein: CASVGPVNTEAFF
D gene: TRBD2; J gene: TRBJ2-7; V gene: TRBV18; clone size: .; CDR3 DNA: TGTGCCAGCTCACCACAGGTCCTAGCGGACGCCTACGAGCAGTACTTC; CDR3 protein: CASSPQVLADAYEQYF
D gene: .; J gene: TRBJ1-1; V gene: TRBV5-4; clone size: few; CDR3 DNA: TGTGCCAGCAGCGACCATGGGACAAAGAGCACTGAAGCTTTCTTT; CDR3 protein: CASSDHGTKSTEAFF
D gene: TRBD1; J gene: TRBJ1-4; V gene: TRBV9; clone size: .; CDR3 DNA: TGTGCCAGCAGCAGACAGGGGAAGGAAAAACTGTTTTTT; CDR3 protein: CASSRQGKEKLFF
D gene: TRBD2; J gene: TRBJ2-3; V gene: TRBV5-5; clone size: .; CDR3 DNA: TGTGCCAGCAGCTTGACCCCTCTAGCGGGAGGGCCAGATACGCAGTATTTT; CDR3 protein: CASSLTPLAGGPDTQYF
D gene: .; J gene: TRBJ1-2; V gene: TRBV28; clone size: .; CDR3 DNA: TGTGCCAGCAGTTTAATCGAGGGATATGGCTACACCTTC; CDR3 protein: CASSLIEGYGYTF
D gene: .; J gene: TRBJ2-5; V gene: TRBV6-1; clone size: .; CDR3 DNA: TGTGCCAGCAGTGAAGGAGGAGGTCTTTTGGAGACCCAGTACTTC; CDR3 protein: CASSEGGGLLETQYF
D gene: .; J gene: TRBJ2-5; V gene: TRBV4-2; clone size: once; CDR3 DNA: TGTGCCAGCAGCCAAGAACTGGCTAGGAGGGAGCAGTACTTC; CDR3 protein: CASSQELARREQYF
D gene: TRBD1; J gene: TRBJ1-4; V gene: TRBV2; clone size: .; CDR3 DNA: TGTGCCAGCAGAAGTCGGACAGGGGGTGAAAAACTGTTTTTT; CDR3 protein: CASRSRTGGEKLFF
D gene: TRBD1; J gene: TRBJ2-7; V gene: TRBV2; clone size: .; CDR3 DNA: TGTGCCAGCAGTGAGAGCCGTTCGGGACAGCTCTACGAGCAGTACTTC; CDR3 protein: CASSESRSGQLYEQYF
D gene: .; J gene: TRBJ2-7; V gene: TRBV9; clone size: .; CDR3 DNA: TGTGCCAGCAGCGTAGCGCCCGGGGGAGCCTACGAGCAGTACTTC; CDR3 protein: CASSVAPGGAYEQYF
D gene: TRBD1; J gene: TRBJ1-2; V gene: TRBV7-8; clone size: .; CDR3 DNA: TGTGCCAGCGCGGGGACAGGGAGACAAGGCTACACCTTC; CDR3 protein: CASAGTGRQGYTF
D gene: TRBD2; J gene: TRBJ2-7; V gene: TRBV6-5; clone size: .; CDR3 DNA: TGTGCCAGCAGTTCCCGCGAGGGAGGGTCCTCCTACGAGCAGTACTTC; CDR3 protein: CASSSREGGSSYEQYF
D gene: .; J gene: TRBJ2-1; V gene: TRBV7-2; clone size: .; CDR3 DNA: TGTGCCAGCAGCTTATTACCGGGATTAGTTTTGGATTACAATGAGCAGTTCTTC; CDR3 protein: CASSLLPGLVLDYNEQFF
D gene: TRBD2; J gene: TRBJ2-7; V gene: TRBV28; clone size: .; CDR3 DNA: TGTGCCAGCAGTCTGAGGACTAGCGGGGAGCAGTACTTC; CDR3 protein: CASSLRTSGEQYF
D gene: TRBD2; J gene: TRBJ2-5; V gene: TRBV5-1; clone size: .; CDR3 DNA: TGCGCCAGCAGCTTGAGCGGGGGACGGGGACAAGAGACCCAGTACTTC; CDR3 protein: CASSLSGGRGQETQYF
D gene: TRBD1; J gene: TRBJ2-3; V gene: TRBV15; clone size: .; CDR3 DNA: TGTGCCACCAGCAGAGAACAGGGGGCTAGGGATACGCGGTATTTT; CDR3 protein: CATSREQGARDTRYF
D gene: TRBD2; J gene: TRBJ2-7; V gene: TRBV7-2; clone size: .; CDR3 DNA: TGTGCCAGCAGCTCAGCGACGCACGGGACTAGCGGGGCCTACGAGCAGTACTTC; CDR3 protein: CASSSATHGTSGAYEQYF
D gene: TRBD2; J gene: TRBJ2-1; V gene: TRBV7-3; clone size: .; CDR3 DNA: TGTGCCAGCAGCTTGGGCGGGAGTCGGGGCAATGAGCAGTTCTTC; CDR3 protein: CASSLGGSRGNEQFF